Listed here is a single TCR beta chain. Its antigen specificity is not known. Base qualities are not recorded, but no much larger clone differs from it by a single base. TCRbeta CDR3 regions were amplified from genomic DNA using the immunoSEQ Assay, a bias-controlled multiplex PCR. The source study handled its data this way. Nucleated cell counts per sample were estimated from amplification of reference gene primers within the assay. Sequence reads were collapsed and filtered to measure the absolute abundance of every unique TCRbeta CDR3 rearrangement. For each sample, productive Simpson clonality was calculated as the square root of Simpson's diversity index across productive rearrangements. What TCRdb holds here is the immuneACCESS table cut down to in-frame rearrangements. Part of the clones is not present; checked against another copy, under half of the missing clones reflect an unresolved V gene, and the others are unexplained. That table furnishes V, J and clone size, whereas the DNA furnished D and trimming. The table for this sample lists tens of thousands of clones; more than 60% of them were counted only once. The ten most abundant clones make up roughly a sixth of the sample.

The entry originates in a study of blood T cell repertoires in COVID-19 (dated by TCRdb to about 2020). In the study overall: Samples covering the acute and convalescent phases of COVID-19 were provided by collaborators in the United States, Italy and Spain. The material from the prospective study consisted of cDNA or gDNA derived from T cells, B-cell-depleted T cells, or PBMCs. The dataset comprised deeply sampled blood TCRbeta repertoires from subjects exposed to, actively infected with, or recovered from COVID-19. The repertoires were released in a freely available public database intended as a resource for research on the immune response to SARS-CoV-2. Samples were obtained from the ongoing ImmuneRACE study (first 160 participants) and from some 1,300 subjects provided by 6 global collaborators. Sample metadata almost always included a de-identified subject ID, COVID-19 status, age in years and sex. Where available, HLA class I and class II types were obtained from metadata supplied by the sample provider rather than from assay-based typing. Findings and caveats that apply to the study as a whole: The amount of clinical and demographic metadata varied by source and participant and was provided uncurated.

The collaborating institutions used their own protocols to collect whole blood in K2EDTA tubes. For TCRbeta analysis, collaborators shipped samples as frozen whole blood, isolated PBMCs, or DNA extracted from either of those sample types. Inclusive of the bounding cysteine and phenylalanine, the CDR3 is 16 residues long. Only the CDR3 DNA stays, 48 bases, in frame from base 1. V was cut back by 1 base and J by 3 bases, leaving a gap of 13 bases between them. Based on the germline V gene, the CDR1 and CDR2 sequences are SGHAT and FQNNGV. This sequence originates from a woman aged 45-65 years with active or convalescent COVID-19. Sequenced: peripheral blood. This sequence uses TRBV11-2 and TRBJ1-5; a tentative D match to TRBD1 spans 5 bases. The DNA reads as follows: TGTGCCAGCAGCTTAGGACAGCTGGGGCCCAATCAGCCCCAGCATTTT. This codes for CASSLGQLGPNQPQHF.